A selection of T cell receptor beta chains follows, all from one sample in a study of beta chain features in type 1 diabetes. The assay was immunoSEQ multiplex PCR, and TCRdb's table has in-frame clones only and misses some. Altogether 600,000 to 700,000 clones are present, 10% to 15% being singletons, with the ten largest covering 0.022%. Sequenced input: naive CD4+ T cells from blood. These receptor sequences come from a man younger than 35 with type 1 diabetes. CDR3s include the opening cysteine and the closing phenylalanine or tryptophan. The order of the fields is V gene, D gene, clone size, J gene, CDR3 protein, CDR3 DNA. D genes are given only for firm matches. Rows may omit the clone size; those that give it use once, few, many or a size class.

TRBV29-1	-	-	TRBJ2-7	CSVEGVRGLNSYEQYF	TGCAGCGTTGAAGGGGTACGGGGCCTAAACTCCTACGAGCAGTACTTC
TRBV30	-	few	TRBJ2-3	CAWRFGLSTDTQYF	TGTGCCTGGAGGTTCGGCCTGAGCACAGATACGCAGTATTTT
TRBV5-1	TRBD1	few	TRBJ1-5	CASSRTGGDQPQHF	TGCGCCAGCAGCCGTACAGGGGGCGATCAGCCCCAGCATTTT
TRBV29-1	TRBD1	few	TRBJ1-1	CSARQGVNTEAFF	TGCAGCGCTAGACAGGGGGTGAACACTGAAGCTTTCTTT
TRBV30	-	-	TRBJ1-5	CALEGGSNQPQHF	TGTGCCCTCGAAGGAGGGAGTAATCAGCCCCAGCATTTT
TRBV25-1	TRBD1	-	TRBJ1-2	CASTTGGNSYGYTF	TGTGCCAGCACGACAGGGGGCAATAGCTATGGCTACACCTTC
TRBV7-2	-	-	TRBJ2-7	CASSKRRTYEQYF	TGTGCCAGCAGCAAAAGACGAACGTACGAGCAGTACTTC
TRBV29-1	-	-	TRBJ1-3	CSGVSGNTIYF	TGCAGCGGGGTATCTGGAAACACCATATATTTT
TRBV18	-	-	TRBJ1-1	CASSLSRNTEAFF	TGTGCCAGCTCACTAAGTAGGAACACTGAAGCTTTCTTT
TRBV6-6	-	few	TRBJ2-2	CASSPRAPNTGELFF	TGTGCCAGCAGCCCAAGGGCCCCGAACACCGGGGAGCTGTTTTTT
TRBV5-4	-	few	TRBJ2-5	CASSLESGRETQYF	TGTGCCAGCAGCTTGGAGTCAGGGCGGGAGACCCAGTACTTC
TRBV4-1	TRBD1	-	TRBJ2-5	CASSLGQAKETQYF	TGCGCCAGCAGCCTGGGACAGGCTAAAGAGACCCAGTACTTC
TRBV11-2	-	few	TRBJ2-7	CASSLWTANYEQYF	TGTGCCAGCAGCTTATGGACAGCTAACTACGAGCAGTACTTC
TRBV19	-	-	TRBJ1-2	CASSLRGIANYGYTF	TGTGCCAGTAGTCTTCGGGGCATAGCTAACTATGGCTACACCTTC
TRBV18	TRBD1	-	TRBJ2-6	CASSPAPGTGSSGANVLTF	TGTGCCAGCTCACCAGCTCCCGGGACAGGGAGCTCTGGGGCCAACGTCCTGACTTTC
TRBV9	-	few	TRBJ1-1	CASSSGEGGGTEAFF	TGTGCCAGCAGCTCCGGGGAGGGCGGGGGCACTGAAGCTTTCTTT
TRBV18	TRBD1	few	TRBJ2-5	CASSPLDRGISQETQYF	TGTGCCAGCTCACCACTGGACAGGGGTATCTCGCAAGAGACCCAGTACTTC
TRBV4-1	TRBD1	-	TRBJ2-3	CASSQIRQGRTDTQYF	TGCGCCAGCAGCCAGATAAGACAGGGCCGCACAGATACGCAGTATTTT
TRBV6-5	-	few	TRBJ2-7	CASSKLTGISYEQYF	TGTGCCAGCAGTAAACTAACCGGGATCTCCTACGAGCAGTACTTC
TRBV19	-	few	TRBJ1-5	CASSIDSSWGRYSNQPQHF	TGTGCCAGTAGTATAGATAGCAGTTGGGGACGTTATAGCAATCAGCCCCAGCATTTT
TRBV7-3	TRBD2	few	TRBJ2-7	CASSFSGGTYEQYF	TGTGCCAGCAGCTTTAGCGGGGGGACCTACGAGCAGTACTTC
TRBV30	-	few	TRBJ1-6	CAWTALQGLNSPLHF	TGTGCCTGGACCGCCCTACAGGGCTTGAATTCACCCCTCCACTTT
TRBV29-1	TRBD1	-	TRBJ2-7	CSVTGTVSYEQYF	TGCAGCGTTACCGGGACAGTCTCCTACGAGCAGTACTTC
TRBV10-3	-	-	TRBJ2-5	CAISDGTQGVQETQYF	TGTGCCATCAGTGACGGGACGCAGGGCGTCCAAGAGACCCAGTACTTC
TRBV5-4	-	few	TRBJ1-2	CASSLAKEGNYGYTF	TGTGCCAGCAGCTTGGCCAAAGAGGGGAACTATGGCTACACCTTC
TRBV19	-	few	TRBJ1-5	CASSTPGDGNQPQHF	TGTGCCAGTAGTACTCCCGGGGACGGCAATCAGCCCCAGCATTTT
TRBV6-6	-	few	TRBJ2-7	CASRKGAYEQYF	TGTGCCAGCAGAAAGGGGGCCTACGAGCAGTACTTC
TRBV6-1	-	few	TRBJ2-4	CASLSSTKNIQYF	TGTGCCAGCCTGTCGAGTACCAAAAACATTCAGTACTTC
TRBV27	-	-	TRBJ2-3	CASSLSRDWSDTQYF	TGTGCCAGCAGTTTATCTAGGGATTGGTCAGATACGCAGTATTTT
TRBV28	-	-	TRBJ2-7	CASSPGSYYEQYF	TGTGCCAGCAGTCCAGGATCCTACTACGAGCAGTACTTC
TRBV5-1	-	few	TRBJ1-2	CASSGSNYGYTF	TGCGCCAGCAGCGGCAGTAACTATGGCTACACCTTC
TRBV14	-	-	TRBJ1-1	CASSGDLNTEAFF	TGTGCCAGCAGCGGGGATTTGAACACTGAAGCTTTCTTT
TRBV7-2	-	few	TRBJ2-3	CASSLDMGETDTQYF	TGTGCCAGCAGCTTAGATATGGGAGAAACAGATACGCAGTATTTT
TRBV5-1	-	-	TRBJ2-5	CASSSPPGSQETQYF	TGCGCCAGCAGCTCCCCGCCGGGGAGCCAAGAGACCCAGTACTTC
TRBV20-1	-	-	TRBJ2-2	CSAGSTGELFF	TGCAGTGCTGGGTCCACCGGGGAGCTGTTTTTT
TRBV4-2	-	few	TRBJ2-1	CASSQEEGTNYNEQFF	TGTGCCAGCAGCCAAGAAGAGGGGACCAACTACAATGAGCAGTTCTTC
TRBV6-6	TRBD1	few	TRBJ1-4	CASSQGQGTNEKLFF	TGTGCCAGCAGTCAGGGACAGGGTACTAATGAAAAACTGTTTTTT
TRBV27	-	-	TRBJ1-1	CASSWGREAFF	TGTGCCAGCAGTTGGGGCCGAGAAGCTTTCTTT
TRBV25-1	TRBD1	-	TRBJ2-7	CASSESPDRGNEQYF	TGTGCCAGCAGTGAATCACCGGACAGGGGGAACGAGCAGTACTTC
TRBV30	-	few	TRBJ1-1	CAWKWGPNTEAFF	TGTGCCTGGAAGTGGGGCCCGAACACTGAAGCTTTCTTT
TRBV12-5	-	few	TRBJ2-2	CASGLIAPGELFF	TGTGCTAGTGGCCTCATTGCACCCGGGGAGCTGTTTTTT
TRBV2	-	few	TRBJ1-6	CASSSYNSPLHF	TGTGCCAGCAGCTCCTATAATTCACCCCTCCACTTT
TRBV4-1	-	-	TRBJ2-1	CASSPGQREQFF	TGCGCCAGCAGCCCCGGACAGAGGGAGCAGTTCTTC
TRBV4-1	-	few	TRBJ1-5	CASSPGVGAGNQPQHF	TGCGCCAGCAGCCCGGGGGTAGGGGCTGGCAATCAGCCCCAGCATTTT
TRBV30	-	-	TRBJ2-1	CAWRAGWGIYNEQFF	TGTGCCTGGAGAGCTGGGTGGGGTATCTACAATGAGCAGTTCTTC